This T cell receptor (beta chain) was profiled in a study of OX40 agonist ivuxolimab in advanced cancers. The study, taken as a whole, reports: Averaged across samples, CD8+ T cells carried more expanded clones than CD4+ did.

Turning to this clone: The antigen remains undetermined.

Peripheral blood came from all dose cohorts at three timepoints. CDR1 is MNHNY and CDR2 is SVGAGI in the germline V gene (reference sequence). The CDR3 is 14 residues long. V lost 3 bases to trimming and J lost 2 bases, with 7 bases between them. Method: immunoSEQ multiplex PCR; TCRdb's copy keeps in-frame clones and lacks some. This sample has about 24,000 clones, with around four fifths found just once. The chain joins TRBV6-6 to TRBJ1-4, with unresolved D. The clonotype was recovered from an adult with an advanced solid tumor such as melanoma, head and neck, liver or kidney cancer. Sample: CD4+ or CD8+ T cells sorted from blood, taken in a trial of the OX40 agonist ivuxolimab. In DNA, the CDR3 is TGTGCCAGCAGTTATGACAACACTAATGAAAAACTGTTTTTT. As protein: CASSYDNTNEKLFF.